These 9 T cell receptor beta chains came from one sample sequenced in a study of T cell clonality in common variable immunodeficiency. Sequenced by immunoSEQ multiplex PCR; TCRdb stores in-frame clones only, minus some. The sample has about 64,000 clones, none seen only once. The source material was peripheral blood mononuclear cells. The receptors were sampled from a person aged 18 to 75 in good health.

This clone has a count of ten or more. The sequenced part of the CDR3 DNA is TGTGCCTGGAACCCGGGACAGGGGACTCCTGAA. Its translation is CAWNPGQGTPE. The full CDR3 is CAWNPGQGTPEAFF. The rearrangement joins TRBV30 to TRBJ1-1, with 10 nucleotides matching TRBD1. The read ends 3 residues early relative to the CDR3; the germline J gene fills the gap. J was trimmed by 6 bases and V by 4 bases; bases with no gene match: 8. The CDR3 extends over 14 amino acids. Per germline, CDR1 GTSNPN and CDR2 SVGIG (reference sequence).

This clone showed up many times. Read sequence stops 3 residues before the CDR3 end, and the germline J gene provides the missing end. This sequence joins TRBV4-1 and TRBJ1-3; 7 nucleotides line up with TRBD1. The CDR3 runs 16 residues. CDR1 MGHRA and CDR2 YSYEKL come from the germline V gene. V trimming: 0 bases; J trimming: 8 bases; junction bases outside the gene matches: 10. The CDR3 spells CASSQEDRTPLDTIYF. The part of the CDR3 DNA that was read is TGCGCCAGCAGCCAAGAGGACAGGACCCCCTTGGACACC.

This clone has ten or more counts. The missing CDR3 end, 3 residues past where the read stops, is filled in from the germline J gene. The chain recombines TRBV2 with TRBJ1-2, with D possibly being TRBD1 (6 bases). Trimming removed 7 bases from V and 0 bases from J, with 6 bases in between. This CDR3 has 12 amino acids. Germline CDR1 SNHLY, CDR2 FYNNEI. Incomplete CDR3 DNA: TGTGCCAGCACAGGGGCTAACTATGGC. It is translated as CASTGANYG. The CDR3, in full, reads CASTGANYGYTF.

This clone was observed many times. The read stops 3 residues short of the end of the CDR3; the missing end is completed from the germline J gene. The gene calls are TRBV5-1 and TRBJ1-3; 8 bases fit TRBD1. V gave up 4 bases and J gave up 0 bases; unmatched junction bases: 0. CDR1 SGHRS and CDR2 YFSETQ come from the germline V gene. The CDR3 contains 14 residues. The CDR3 reads CASSDRGSGNTIYF. The DNA read from the CDR3 is TGCGCCAGCAGCGACAGGGGCTCTGGAAACACC.

At least ten counts were recorded for this clone. The CDR3 goes on 3 residues after the read ends, and that part is filled in from the germline J gene. The rearrangement joins TRBV2 to TRBJ1-3; D unclear. Deletions cut 6 bases from V and 4 bases from J, with 7 bases between. The CDR3 contains 12 residues. CDR1 and CDR2 (germline): SNHLY, FYNNEI. This chain's CDR3 is CASRGDGNTIYF. The CDR3 DNA, read in part, is TGTGCCAGCAGGGGCGACGGAAACACC. Full variable domain (rest looked up from reference TRBV2 and TRBJ1-3): EPEVTQTPSHQVTQMGQEVILRCVPISNHLYFYWYRQILGQKVEFLVSFYNNEISEKSEIFDDQFSVERPDGSNFTLKIRSTKLEDSAMYFCASRGDGNTIYFGEGSWLTVV.

In this sample, this clone turned up a few times. With the read ending 3 residues before the CDR3 end, the germline J gene is used to fill in that end. V gene TRBV7-9 combines with J gene TRBJ2-7; possible D gene TRBD1, 6 bases. V shed 2 bases and J shed 6 bases, with 14 bases lying between them. Per the germline V gene, CDR1 is SEHNR and CDR2 is FQNEAQ (reference sequence). This CDR3 spans 14 amino acids. The covered CDR3 bases are TGTGCCAGCAGCTTAATAGTGTCAGGGGCCGAG. Its translation is CASSLIVSGAE. The whole CDR3 protein is CASSLIVSGAEQYF.

This clone was recorded at least ten times. The CDR3 extends 3 residues past the end of the read, so its final part is completed from the germline J gene. This chain uses TRBV11-2 with TRBJ1-1, with D possibly TRBD1 on 6 matching bases. The CDR3 has 11 amino acids. Germline V gives CDR1 SGHAT, CDR2 FQNNGV. The chain's CDR3 is CASSSGVGAFF. The CDR3 DNA, read in part, is TGTGCCAGCAGTTCAGGGGTGGGA.

This clone was observed at least ten times. The CDR3 goes on 3 residues after the read ends, and that part is filled in from the germline J gene. The chain combines TRBV5-5 with TRBJ1-1, with 7 nucleotides matching TRBD1. Unmatched junction bases numbered 9, after V lost 5 bases and J lost 5 bases. The germline gives CDR1 SGHKS, CDR2 YYEKEE (reference sequence). This CDR3 has 14 amino acids. The DNA read from the CDR3 is TGTGCCAGCAGGAGGGGGCAGGGCGGAACTGAA. Its protein is CASRRGQGGTE. The CDR3, in full, reads CASRRGQGGTEAFF. The whole variable domain, filled in from reference TRBV5-5 and TRBJ1-1, reads DAGVTQSPTHLIKTRGQQVTLRCSPISGHKSVSWYQQVLGQGPQFIFQYYEKEERGRGNFPDRFSARQFPNYSSELNVNALLLGDSALYLCASRRGQGGTEAFFGQGTRLTVV.

This clone was observed many times. Read sequence stops 3 residues before the CDR3 end, and the germline J gene provides the missing end. This chain joins TRBV27 and TRBJ2-4; D is undetermined. The germline V gene has CDR1 MNHEY and CDR2 SMNVEV (reference sequence). The CDR3 has 14 residues. The germline V and J ends were trimmed by 4 bases and 6 bases, with 13 bases remaining between them. The DNA read from the CDR3 is TGTGCCAGCAGTTCTCAAGGTTCTGGAAACATT. The encoded protein is CASSSQGSGNI. The CDR3, in full, reads CASSSQGSGNIQYF.